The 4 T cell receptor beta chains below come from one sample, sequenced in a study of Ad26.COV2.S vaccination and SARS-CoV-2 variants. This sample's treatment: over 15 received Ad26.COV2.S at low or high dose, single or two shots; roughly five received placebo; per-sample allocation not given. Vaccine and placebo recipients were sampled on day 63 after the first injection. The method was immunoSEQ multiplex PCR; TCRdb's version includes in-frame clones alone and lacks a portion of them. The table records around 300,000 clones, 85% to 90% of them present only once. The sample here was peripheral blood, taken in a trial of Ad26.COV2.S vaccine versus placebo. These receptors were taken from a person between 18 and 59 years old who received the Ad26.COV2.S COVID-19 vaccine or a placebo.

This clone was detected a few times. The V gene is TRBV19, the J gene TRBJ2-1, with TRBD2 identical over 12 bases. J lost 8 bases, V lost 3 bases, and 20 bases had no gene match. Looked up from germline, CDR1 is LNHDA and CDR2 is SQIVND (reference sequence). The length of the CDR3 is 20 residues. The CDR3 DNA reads TGTGCCAGTAGTATTAGATTATTTTTGACTAGCGGGAGTGAATCCGATGAGCAGTTCTTC. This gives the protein CASSIRLFLTSGSESDEQFF.

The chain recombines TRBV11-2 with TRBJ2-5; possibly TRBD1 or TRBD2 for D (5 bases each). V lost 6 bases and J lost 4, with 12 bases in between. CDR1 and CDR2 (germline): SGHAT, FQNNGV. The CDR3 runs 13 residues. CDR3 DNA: TGTGCCAGCAGTTTACGGGGCAGAGAGACCCAGTACTTC. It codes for CASSLRGRETQYF.

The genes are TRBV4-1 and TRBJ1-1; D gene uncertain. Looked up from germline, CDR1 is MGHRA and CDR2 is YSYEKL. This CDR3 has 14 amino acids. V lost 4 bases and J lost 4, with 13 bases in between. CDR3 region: CASSPSPGSTEAFF. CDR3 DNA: TGCGCCAGCAGCCCGTCCCCGGGGAGCACTGAAGCTTTCTTT.

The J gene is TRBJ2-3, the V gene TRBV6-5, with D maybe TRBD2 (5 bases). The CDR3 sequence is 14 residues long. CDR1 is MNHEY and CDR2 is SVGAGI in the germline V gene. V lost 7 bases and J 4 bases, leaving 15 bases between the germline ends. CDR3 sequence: CASIGSALADTQYF. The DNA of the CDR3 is TGTGCCAGCATAGGTAGCGCGCTCGCAGATACGCAGTATTTT.